One and the same sample provided the 12 T cell receptor beta chains below, sequenced in a study of T cells in localized non-small cell lung cancer. Sequencing used immunoSEQ multiplex PCR; TCRdb keeps in-frame clones, though not all of them. The sample holds fewer than 90,000 clones, about 83% seen once. Sequences were derived from peripheral blood, sampled before any cancer treatment. These receptors were taken from a man aged 35-69 years with stage I lung adenocarcinoma.

The chain is built from TRBV2 and TRBJ2-5; D gene unclear. CDR3 length: 12 amino acids. Trimming took 8 bases from V and 1 from J, leaving 8 bases between them. Germline V gene lookup returns CDR1 SNHLY and CDR2 FYNNEI. CDR3 amino acids: CASGRSQETQYF. In DNA form, the CDR3 reads TGTGCCAGCGGTCGCAGCCAAGAGACCCAGTACTTC. Filled out from reference TRBV2 and TRBJ2-5, the complete variable domain reads EPEVTQTPSHQVTQMGQEVILRCVPISNHLYFYWYRQILGQKVEFLVSFYNNEISEKSEIFDDQFSVERPDGSNFTLKIRSTKLEDSAMYFCASGRSQETQYFGPGTRLLVL.

The chain has TRBV5-1 and TRBJ1-1; 7 bases align to TRBD1. The CDR3 spans 14 residues. The V gene's germline CDR1 is SGHRS and CDR2 YFSETQ. Unmatched junction bases numbered 6, after V lost 1 base and J lost 6 bases. CDR3 nucleotides: TGCGCCAGCAGCTTGTATGGGACAGTCTCTGAAGCTTTCTTT. It yields the protein CASSLYGTVSEAFF.

This chain connects TRBV5-1 to TRBJ1-1; D unresolved. Trimming pared 4 bases from V and 1 base from J, leaving 11 bases between. Germline V gene data show CDR1 as SGHRS and CDR2 as YFSETQ. This CDR3 is 14 amino acids long. DNA for the CDR3: TGCGCCAGCAGCCCGCCGGCGGGGAACACTGAAGCTTTCTTT. It encodes CASSPPAGNTEAFF.

The rearrangement links TRBV7-6 to TRBJ2-5; 7 bases match TRBD1. J gave up 5 bases and V 0 bases, and 6 bases lay outside the gene matches. Germline V gene sequence: CDR1 SGHVS, CDR2 FNYEAQ. The CDR3 contains 15 residues. The CDR3 loop reads CASSLAIQGLETQYF. For the CDR3, the DNA is TGTGCCAGCAGCTTAGCGATACAGGGGCTGGAGACCCAGTACTTC.

The V gene is TRBV10-3, the J gene TRBJ1-1; the D is unclear. This CDR3 spans 12 amino acids. The germline V and J ends were trimmed by 2 bases and 9 bases, with 10 bases remaining between them. The V gene's germline CDR1 is ENHRY and CDR2 SYGVKD. The CDR3 protein is CAISETESKAFF. The CDR3 nucleotides read TGTGCCATCAGTGAGACAGAGTCCAAAGCTTTCTTT.

Only one count was recorded for this clone. The chain links TRBV6-5 to TRBJ2-5; the match to TRBD2 covers 10 bases. The V gene's germline CDR1 is MNHEY and CDR2 SVGAGI. The CDR3 consists of 13 residues. The J segment lost 11 bases and the V segment lost 8 bases, leaving 11 bases of the junction unmatched. The CDR3 sequence is CASRLAGVNEQYF. As DNA, the CDR3 is TGTGCCAGCCGCCTAGCGGGAGTGAATGAGCAGTACTTC.

The rearrangement links TRBV5-1 to TRBJ2-7, with D perhaps matching TRBD1 (6 bases). This CDR3 spans 12 amino acids. Trimming pared 4 bases from V and 6 bases from J, leaving 11 bases between. CDR1 and CDR2 from the germline V gene are SGHRS and YFSETQ. The DNA for the CDR3 is TGCGCCAGCAGCCCCACCAGGGGCGAGCAGTACTTC. This codes for CASSPTRGEQYF.

V gene TRBV15 combines with J gene TRBJ2-7; 10 bases match TRBD2. This CDR3 spans 15 amino acids. J was trimmed by 3 bases and V by 1 base; bases with no gene match: 3. Germline V gives CDR1 LNHNV, CDR2 YYDKDF (reference sequence). In nucleotides, the CDR3 is TGTGCCACCAGCAGAGGGACTAGCGGAAGCTACGAGCAGTACTTC. Translation gives CATSRGTSGSYEQYF.

The rearrangement links TRBV10-1 to TRBJ2-1; D not certain. Germline V gene lookup returns CDR1 WNHNN and CDR2 SYGVQD (reference sequence). Deletions cut 2 bases from V and 5 bases from J, with 4 bases between. There are 12 residues in the CDR3. CDR3 region: CASSETDNEQFF. CDR3 coding DNA: TGCGCCAGCAGTGAGACTGACAATGAGCAGTTCTTC.

This chain joins TRBV9 and TRBJ1-4; TRBD1 agrees at 7 bases. The ends lost 3 bases at V and 4 bases at J; junction bases unmatched: 6. The CDR3 contains 15 residues. The germline gives CDR1 SGDLS, CDR2 YYNGEE. The CDR3 coding sequence is TGTGCCAGCAGCGAAAGGGGACAGCTTAATGAAAAACTGTTTTTT. Translating it yields CASSERGQLNEKLFF.

This chain joins TRBV28 and TRBJ2-5; 9 nucleotides align to TRBD1. This CDR3 contains 15 residues. V lost 6 bases to trimming and J lost 3 bases; unmatched junction nucleotides: 8. Germline CDR1 and CDR2: MDHEN and SYDVKM. The CDR3: CASSRQGGRKETQYF. The CDR3 bases are TGTGCCAGCAGCAGACAGGGGGGAAGGAAAGAGACCCAGTACTTC.

V gene TRBV7-2 combines with J gene TRBJ2-3, with D perhaps given as TRBD1 or TRBD2 (5 bases each). V lost 3 bases and J 5 bases, leaving 12 bases between the germline ends. The CDR3 contains 14 residues. Per the germline V gene, CDR1 is SGHTA and CDR2 is FQGNSA. CDR3 in amino acids: CASSLGVHVDTQYF. The DNA for the CDR3 is TGTGCCAGCAGCTTGGGGGTGCATGTAGATACGCAGTATTTT. Drawing the rest from reference TRBV7-2 and TRBJ2-3, the complete variable domain is GAGVSQSPSNKVTEKGKDVELRCDPISGHTALYWYRQSLGQGLEFLIYFQGNSAPDKSGLPSDRFSAERTGGSVSTLTIQRTQQEDSAVYLCASSLGVHVDTQYFGPGTRLTVL.